The clone carrying this TCR beta chain was observed at least ten times. Time point given: newly diagnosed GD, antithyroid drugs for less than 3 months. The TCR library was prepared using RNA isolated from PBMCs. Guidelines of the American Thyroid Association were used to diagnose Graves' disease. Tubes containing EDTA received roughly 9 milliliters of drawn peripheral blood. This sample was included in a study of regulatory T cells in long-lasting Graves disease. Construction of TCR beta libraries relied on iRepertoire HTBI primers and on Arm-PCR targeting CDR3 regions. TCRdb reanalysed the multiplex PCR reads using MiXCR and keeps one entry per CDR3 protein. Here the sample spans more than 400,000 distinct CDR3 sequences, 16% being singletons. These data are also associated with another study on T cells in Graves' hyperthyroidism and ophthalmopathy. This second study says: Hyperthyroidism patients were newly diagnosed, had disease duration under 2 months, and were aged 18 to 65 years. Lactation, pregnancy, other autoimmune disease or uncontrolled infection excluded patients.

The TCR comes from a woman under 40 with Graves disease. Sequenced material: peripheral blood mononuclear cells (PBMCs), taken at new diagnosis, from a patient treated with antithyroid drugs.

CDR3: CASSPTGTSGFNEQFF. CDR3 nucleotides: TGTGCCAGCTCACCAACCGGGACTAGCGGGTTTAATGAGCAGTTCTTC. The chain joins TRBV18 to TRBJ2-1; 12 bases match TRBD2. The CDR3 spans 16 residues. The germline gives CDR1 KGHSH, CDR2 LQKENI. V was pared by 2 bases and J by 7 bases, with 6 bases of the junction left unmatched.